The sample holds many counts of the clone carrying this T cell receptor beta chain. Its antigen is not known. This sample is drawn from a study of neurological immune-mediated disorders. Study-level findings and limits: CDR3 amino acid sequences found in expanded clones were never shared across subjects, suggesting private repertoires in all groups.

The unsorted libraries were generated from a total of 2 million PBMCs, which had been stored in RNAlater at -80 C. TCRdb processed the 5' RACE reads anew with MiXCR; each CDR3 protein has one entry. The table shows over 35,000 distinct CDR3 sequences, with about 13% occurring only once. The CDR3 covers 12 residues. CDR1 is MRHNA and CDR2 is SNTAGT in the germline V gene. V was trimmed by 0 bases and J by 14 bases, leaving 12 bases between them. The sequencing input was PBMCs. This receptor was taken from a female donor in good health. The rearrangement joins TRBV6-4 to TRBJ2-3; the D gene is possibly TRBD2 (6 bases). The CDR3 region has the DNA TGTGCCAGCAGTGACTCTGCGGGACCCCGGTATTTT. Amino acids: CASSDSAGPRYF.